Listed below are T cell receptor beta chains from one sample, sequenced in a study of regulatory T cells in long-lasting Graves disease. MiXCR, run by TCRdb on the multiplex PCR reads, gives a single entry per CDR3 protein. The sample consists of about 520,000 distinct CDR3 sequences, around 12% of them appearing once. These data are also associated with another study on T cells in Graves' hyperthyroidism and ophthalmopathy.

The sample was peripheral blood mononuclear cells (PBMCs), taken at new diagnosis, from a patient treated with antithyroid drugs. The receptors here all came from a woman aged 25-40 years with Graves disease. The CDR3 runs from the conserved cysteine through the conserved F or W. A D gene is named only where the DNA matches it firmly. Not all rows give a size; the values are once, few, many and, for expanded clones, a class.

v_gene	abundance	d_gene	j_gene	CDR3nt	CDR3aa
TRBV2	NA	NA	TRBJ1-5	TGTGCCAGCAGTATGGGGAATCAGCCCCAGCATTTT	CASSMGNQPQHF
TRBV24-1	many	NA	TRBJ2-6	TGTGCCACCAGTGATCCCCCAGGTGGTGGGCAGTCGAGGGGGGCCAACGTCCTGACTTTC	CATSDPPGGGQSRGANVLTF
TRBV29-1	NA	NA	TRBJ2-1	TGCAGCGTTGAATTGGCCAGCTACTCCTACAATGAGCAGTTCTTC	CSVELASYSYNEQFF
TRBV7-9	many	NA	TRBJ1-5	TGTGCCAGCAGTCCCTTAGGGGGTCCCAATCAGCCCCAGCATTTT	CASSPLGGPNQPQHF
TRBV4-3	few	NA	TRBJ2-3	TGCGCCAGCAGCCAAGATGCCGGCACCACAGATACGCAGTATTTT	CASSQDAGTTDTQYF
TRBV7-8	NA	NA	TRBJ2-5	TGTGCCAGCAGCTTAGGCCGGAGTGTCCAAGAGACCCAGTACTTC	CASSLGRSVQETQYF
TRBV6-5	NA	NA	TRBJ2-5	TGTGCCAGCAGTTACTTGGACAGTGGGGCCCTGGAGACCCAGTACTTC	CASSYLDSGALETQYF
TRBV12-3/TRBV12-4	NA	TRBD1	TRBJ1-2	TGTGCCAGCAGTTTAATCGGGACAGGTAGTAGCGGCTACACCTTC	CASSLIGTGSSGYTF
TRBV11-2	many	NA	TRBJ2-3	TGTGCCAGCAGCCCCCGCGCTGGACCGAATTATCCAGATACGCAGTATTTT	CASSPRAGPNYPDTQYF
TRBV30	many	NA	TRBJ1-1	TGTGCCTGGAGTGACCGGGGCACTGAAGCTTTCTTT	CAWSDRGTEAFF
TRBV7-6	few	NA	TRBJ1-3	TGTGCCAGCAGCTTAGCGCGTTCCCTCGGCTCTGGAAACACCATATATTTT	CASSLARSLGSGNTIYF
TRBV24-1	many	TRBD1	TRBJ1-4	TGTGCCACCAGTGATTCTAGGACAGGGGATGAAAAACTGTTTTTT	CATSDSRTGDEKLFF
TRBV19	few	TRBD1	TRBJ2-2	TGTGCCAGTAGTATACTGACAGGGTTTATTCCCGGGGAGCTGTTTTTT	CASSILTGFIPGELFF